The TCR beta chain described here comes from a study of regulatory T cells in long-lasting Graves disease. Time point meaning: newly diagnosed GD, antithyroid drugs for less than 3 months. RNA from PBMCs was the source of the TCR library. The TCR beta library used iRepertoire HTBI primers with Arm-PCR amplification of CDR3. TCRdb itself ran the multiplex PCR reads through MiXCR, one entry per CDR3 protein. The table shows roughly 350,000 distinct CDR3 sequences, with around 16% occurring only once. This clonotype was picked up many times. The V and J ends lost 4 bases and 5 bases respectively, with 18 bases between them. CDR1 and CDR2 from the germline V gene are SGHRS and YFSETQ. There are 15 residues in the CDR3. Another study also made use of these data, one on T cells in Graves' hyperthyroidism and ophthalmopathy.

V usage is TRBV5-1 and J usage is TRBJ2-5; tentative D call: TRBD1 (6 bases). Sequencing was performed on peripheral blood mononuclear cells (PBMCs), taken at new diagnosis, from a patient treated with antithyroid drugs. This TCR was recovered from a woman in her late teens or twenties with Graves disease. CDR3 protein: CASSMLTGFGETQYF. The CDR3 coding sequence is TGCGCCAGCAGCATGCTCACAGGGTTCGGGGAGACCCAGTACTTC.